This T cell receptor beta chain was retrieved from a study of cytomegalovirus exposure and HLA in healthy donors (dated 2017 in TCRdb). The study in broad terms: In an earlier analysis of approximately 500 of the donors, 276 Gb of sequence data and approximately 100 million unique TCR beta sequences from about 179 million T cells were reported. Rather than using new phenotypic data, the later analysis identified candidate immune exposures from TCR beta sequences and from how often those sequences occurred across donors. Besides the first cohort of under 700 subjects, a separate validation cohort made up of 95 to 150 different subjects was used. All discovery cohort repertoires had been generated on a single sequencing platform. The number of donors typed differed by locus, with roughly 620-630 for A, B, C, DRB1 and DQB1, roughly 520 for DQA1, 600 to 610 for DPA1, and roughly 450 for DPB1. To decide whether each TCR beta V gene segment behaved as functional or pseudogenic, an earlier analysis of approximately 590 of the donors relied on high-throughput TCR beta sequencing. Of the roughly 410 genotyped donors, 75% to 85% were placed in the genetic ancestry cluster associated with self-reported Caucasian donors. Donor age, sex, ethnicity and CMV serostatus were compiled alongside the repertoire data. Both class I and class II loci were covered by HLA typing, at four-digit resolution. About five DR-DQ haplotypes were treated as single units for association and clustering because of strong linkage in the cohort. Across 398 genotyped donors of the cohort, an average of roughly 250,000 unique TCR beta nucleotide sequences per donor were sequenced, and roughly a sixth of those sequences were non-productive. A later analysis re-examined previously published TCR beta repertoires from more than 550 donors and added high-resolution HLA genotyping to investigate patterns of TCR occurrence. To predict cytomegalovirus infection status, the study brought together high-throughput TCR immunosequencing, statistical association of individual TCRs with disease status, and machine learning. The study profiled the T cell repertoires of approximately 700 subjects by immunosequencing and related them to cytomegalovirus serostatus. The study aimed to test whether signatures of past pathogen exposure could be identified by cataloging public T cell receptors. Roughly 320 gigabases of sequencing data and around 80 million unique TCR sequences made up an early release that covered some 640 HLA-typed donors. A later genetic analysis used genome-wide SNP genotypes for about three fifths of the 666 donors, treating that subset as a discovery cohort.

Library prep was done by the immunoSEQ multiplex PCR assay. A mixture of 60 forward primers for TCR Vbeta segments and 13 reverse primers for TCR Jbeta segments was used in the multiplex PCR. Amplification of the CDR3 region of rearranged TCR beta genes was performed with a multiplex PCR assay on genomic DNA. Amplified TCR beta libraries were sequenced as 87-base-pair reads on the Illumina HiSeq System. In the paper's pipeline: A later analysis counted 65 million to 90 million unique TCR beta chains across the 666 repertoires, and some 11 million of these chains were shared by at least two donors. Raw reads were error-corrected and collapsed into unique sequences with a nearest-neighbor algorithm that merged closely related sequences to remove PCR and sequencing errors. Alignment of CDR3 sequences to IMGT reference sequences was used to assign V, D and J gene segments. For a sequence to be retained, at least a six-nucleotide match to both a V gene segment and a J gene segment was required. A rearrangement counted as productive if the CDR3 had no stop codons and remained in frame with V and J, and every other rearrangement counted as non-productive. CDR3 was defined by IMGT convention, running from the second conserved V-encoded cysteine to the conserved J-encoded phenylalanine. In an earlier analysis of roughly 610 of the donors, sequences lacking an unambiguous match to a single V gene segment were excluded. In an earlier analysis of a few hundred of the donors, V segments were called functional above 56.7% productive rearrangements and were called segregating when the between-donor standard deviation exceeded 5%. A statistical classification framework was built for diagnosing cytomegalovirus status from the catalog of TCR beta chain sequences. In a later analysis, TCR nucleotide sequences were compared against IMGT/GENE-DB human TR gene sequences so that V and J genes could be assigned. The TCRdist pipeline was used in a later analysis to assign CDR3 sequences and most-parsimonious VDJ recombination scenarios. In a later analysis, every TCR beta chain was defined by the combination of its CDR3 amino acid sequence and its V-gene family, and reads without a unique V-gene family were dropped. A later analysis removed roughly 590 highly shared, low-generation-probability nucleotide sequences to deal with suspected cross-contamination and a sequencing artifact. A later analysis calculated a clonal expansion index for each public chain from normalized within-repertoire ranks of inferred template counts. In a later analysis, generation probabilities were computed using a VDJ recombination model fitted to out-of-frame rearrangements, and the results were checked against IGoR. A later analysis scored TCR-TCR, TCR-HLA and TCR-CMV co-occurrence with hypergeometric tests, applying a repertoire-size bias correction to TCR pairs. A later analysis estimated false discovery rates by permuting HLA or CMV assignments 20 times. A later analysis grouped co-occurring TCRs with DBSCAN, adding TCRdist sequence similarity when clustering within HLA-allele-positive subsets. For co-occurrence clustering, repertoires with fewer than 30,000 or more than 120,000 public chains were excluded, along with five repertoires with anomalous nucleotide sharing. TCRdb took this table from immuneACCESS and kept in-frame rearrangements with V and J called. Such tables lack part of the clones; where checked against another copy, unresolved V genes explain under half of the gap, and the rest is unexplained. For V, J and clone size, that table is used; D and trimming come from the DNA. This sample's table carries about 88,000 clones. 5.5% to 6.5% of the sample is taken by the ten largest.

Comment on this clone: No cognate antigen has been identified for it.

Study-level results and caveats: In a later genetic analysis, fewer N-insertions in productive TCRs were reported among donors in an Asian-associated ancestry cluster than the roughly 700-donor mean. Some IMGT-functional V segments, including TRBV6-2 and TRBV6-3, could not be told apart with the 87-base-pair reads, so those segments were excluded. Strong co-occurrence of HLA alleles, especially DR and DQ, made assigning TCR associations to individual alleles difficult. An earlier analysis of around 540 of the donors showed that most TCR beta V segments appeared in productive rearrangements either about 87% or about 30% of the time, which broadly matched IMGT annotations. In the study, about 150 TCR beta chains were listed as associated with cytomegalovirus. HLA typing was unavailable for some donors at each locus, so association tests used only the typed subset. In a later genetic analysis, a missense DCLRE1C variant was associated with V-gene and J-gene trimming of TCR beta chains, and the association was replicated in an independent cohort. Roughly uniform sequencing depth across donors was assumed in presence/absence analyses, although this assumption may not hold. In vitro tests confirmed that a few of the cytomegalovirus-associated TCR beta chains recognize cytomegalovirus antigens. A further reported finding was that TCR beta sequences accurately predicted the HLA-A and HLA-B alleles for most subjects in the first cohort. It was suggested by the authors that the approach could potentially be generalized to other disease states and immunological phenotypes. A later analysis reported that several top co-occurrence clusters appeared linked to parvovirus B19, influenza, CMV and Epstein-Barr virus. Around 16 rarely observed V segments, including chromosome 9 orphons, were excluded from the earlier analysis of several hundred of the donors because counts were too low. In a later analysis, some 17,000 TCR beta sequences were associated with specific HLA alleles at a false discovery rate of 0.05. Most CMV-associated TCR beta chains appeared to be HLA-restricted in a later analysis, and the HLA associations seemed to be driven largely by CMV exposure. Immune exposure information for the cohort was limited to CMV serostatus. While some public TCRs were present in many individuals, most TCR sequences turned up only very rarely across donors. Cytomegalovirus status was reported to be diagnosed by the classifier with high specificity and sensitivity in both the original and validation cohorts. Correlated functional status among segregating V segments might reflect linkage disequilibrium, but an unknown experimental factor could not be ruled out. A later analysis found that HLA-associated TCR beta chains were more clonally expanded and had lower generation probabilities than equally common non-associated chains. Only TCR beta chains were sequenced in this cohort, and the absence of alpha or paired-chain data limited detectable features. A cluster of highly shared sequence variants was judged likely to be a technical artifact of the sequencing pipeline. In a later analysis, TCR association rates were found to vary across HLA loci, with the most associated TCRs seen for DRB1 alleles and the fewest for HLA-C alleles.

The cohort comprised 550 to 700 healthy bone marrow donors. At the time of sampling, all cohort members were nominally healthy, though unrecorded immune exposures were likely present. The donor tested CMV seropositive, placing the donor among the 290 or so seropositive members of the cohort. A peripheral blood sample was provided by each donor, and peripheral blood mononuclear cells were used for TCR beta sequencing. Genomic DNA extraction from the blood cell samples was performed with the Qiagen DNeasy Blood Extraction Kit. The CDR3 goes from the cysteine to the phenylalanine over 19 residues. Solely the CDR3 DNA is kept, with 57 bases framed from the first base. CDR1 SGHRS and CDR2 YFSETQ were looked up in the germline V gene. V is pared back by 2 bases and J by 2 bases, with 20 bases lying between the germline termini.

The rearrangement combines TRBV5-1 with TRBJ2-6, with the D gene not confidently named. The sequenced sample was PBMCs. The TCR sequence derives from a girl between 5 and 17 years old in good health and CMV-seropositive. This receptor has the CDR3 CASSFPRIALTPGANVLTF. Read as DNA, the sequence is TGCGCCAGCAGCTTCCCGAGGATAGCCCTTACGCCTGGGGCCAACGTCCTGACTTTC.